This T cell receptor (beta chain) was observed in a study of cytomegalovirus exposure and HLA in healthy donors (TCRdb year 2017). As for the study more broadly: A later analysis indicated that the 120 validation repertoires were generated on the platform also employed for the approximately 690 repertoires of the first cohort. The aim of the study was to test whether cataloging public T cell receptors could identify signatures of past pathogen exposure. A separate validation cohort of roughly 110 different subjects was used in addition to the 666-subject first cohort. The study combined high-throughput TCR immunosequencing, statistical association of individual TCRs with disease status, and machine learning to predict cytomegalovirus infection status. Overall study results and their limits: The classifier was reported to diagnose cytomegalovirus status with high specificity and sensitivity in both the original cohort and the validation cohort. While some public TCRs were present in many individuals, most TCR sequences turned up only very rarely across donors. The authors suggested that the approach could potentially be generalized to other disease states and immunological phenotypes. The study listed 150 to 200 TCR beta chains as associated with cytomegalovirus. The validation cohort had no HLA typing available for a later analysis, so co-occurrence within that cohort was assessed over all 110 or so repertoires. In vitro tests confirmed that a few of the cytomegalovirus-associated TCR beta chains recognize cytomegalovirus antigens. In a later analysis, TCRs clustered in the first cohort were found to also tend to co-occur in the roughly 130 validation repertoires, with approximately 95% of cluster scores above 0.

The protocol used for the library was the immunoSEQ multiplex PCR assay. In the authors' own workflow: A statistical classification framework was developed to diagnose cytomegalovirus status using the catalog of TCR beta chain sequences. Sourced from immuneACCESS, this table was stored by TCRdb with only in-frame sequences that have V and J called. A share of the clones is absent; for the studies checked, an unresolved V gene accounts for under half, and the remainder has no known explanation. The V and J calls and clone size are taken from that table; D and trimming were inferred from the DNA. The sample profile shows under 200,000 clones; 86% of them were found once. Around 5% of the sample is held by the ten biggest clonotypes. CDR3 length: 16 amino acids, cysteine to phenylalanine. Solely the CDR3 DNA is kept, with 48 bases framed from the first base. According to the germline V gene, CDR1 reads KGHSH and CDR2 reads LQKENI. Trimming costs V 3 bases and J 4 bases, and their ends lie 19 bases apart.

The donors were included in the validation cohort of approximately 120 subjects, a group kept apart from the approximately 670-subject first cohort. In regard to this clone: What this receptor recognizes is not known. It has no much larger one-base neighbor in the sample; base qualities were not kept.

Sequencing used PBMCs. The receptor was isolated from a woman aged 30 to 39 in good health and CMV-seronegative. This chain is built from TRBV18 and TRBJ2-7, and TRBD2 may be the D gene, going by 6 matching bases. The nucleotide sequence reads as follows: TGTGCCAGCTCACCCGCCTTGGGCGGAGGGTTATACGAGCAGTACTTC. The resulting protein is CASSPALGGGLYEQYF.